Sequencing of this T cell receptor (beta chain) was carried out in a study of shared clonotypes between healthy human individuals. General study results and limits: Naive CD4 clonotype sharing across four donors was 5% to 6%. Estimated richness values were generally larger in naive subsets than in memory subsets. An anticipated effect of sequencing depth on clonotype sharing among donors was recognized.

The naive CD8 subset, CD45RO-negative cells positively selected for CCR7, excluded terminally differentiated effector memory CD45RA+ cells. All donors were Caucasian adults living in Nashville, Tennessee. Regarding this clone: Its antigen remains unknown.

TCRdb's copy holds only in-frame clones and misses some; the assay was immunoSEQ multiplex PCR. The data hold about 2 million clones, with about 95% observed a single time. The germline V gene has CDR1 SGHRS and CDR2 YFSETQ. V dropped 4 bases and J dropped 0 bases, with 13 bases sitting between them. The CDR3 sequence is 15 residues long. The chain combines TRBV5-1 with TRBJ1-1, with D maybe TRBD1 (6 bases). The clonotype was recovered from a man aged 18 to 29 in good health. The sample comprised naive CD8+ T cells sorted from blood. CDR3 DNA: TGCGCCAGCAGCACAAAACAGGGAGTGAACACTGAAGCTTTCTTT. Residues: CASSTKQGVNTEAFF. Complete variable domain (other parts from reference TRBV5-1 and TRBJ1-1): KAGVTQTPRYLIKTRGQQVTLSCSPISGHRSVSWYQQTPGQGLQFLFEYFSETQRNKGNFPGRFSGRQFSNSRSEMNVSTLELGDSALYLCASSTKQGVNTEAFFGQGTRLTVV.